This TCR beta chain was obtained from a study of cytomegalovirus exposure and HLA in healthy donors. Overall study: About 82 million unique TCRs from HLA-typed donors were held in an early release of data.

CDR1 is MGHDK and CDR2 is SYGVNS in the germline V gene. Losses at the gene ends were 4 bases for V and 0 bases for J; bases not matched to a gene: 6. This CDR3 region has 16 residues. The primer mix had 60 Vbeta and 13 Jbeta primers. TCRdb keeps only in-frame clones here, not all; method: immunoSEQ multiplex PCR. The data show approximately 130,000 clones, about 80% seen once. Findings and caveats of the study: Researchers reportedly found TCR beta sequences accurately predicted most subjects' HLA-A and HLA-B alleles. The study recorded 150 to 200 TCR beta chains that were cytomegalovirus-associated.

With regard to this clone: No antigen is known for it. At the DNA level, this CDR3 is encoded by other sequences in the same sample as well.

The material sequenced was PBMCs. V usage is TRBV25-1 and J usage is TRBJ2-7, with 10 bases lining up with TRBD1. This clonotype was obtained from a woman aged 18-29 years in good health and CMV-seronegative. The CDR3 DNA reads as TGTGCCAGCAGTGGACAGGGGGCCTTCTTCTCCTACGAGCAGTACTTC. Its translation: CASSGQGAFFSYEQYF.